The rows below give T cell receptor beta chains drawn from one sample of a study of CXCR3-negative and CXCR3-positive naive CD8 T cells. TCRdb reanalyzed the 5' RACE reads, giving one entry per CDR3 protein sequence and no DNA. The record lists 35,000 to 45,000 distinct CDR3 sequences, of which the ten most abundant hold around 1.9%. The specimen was naive CXCR3- CD8+ T cells from blood. The origin of the receptors is a human donor in good health. Some clones in this sample may be carry-over from other donors' samples. CDR3s include the opening cysteine and the closing phenylalanine or tryptophan. Only some rows state a clone size, as once, few, many or a class for expanded clones.

j_call clone_size v_call cdr3_aa
TRBJ1-2 - TRBV12-3/TRBV12-4 CASSLQGTYGYTF
TRBJ2-1 - TRBV6-2/TRBV6-3 CASSYSSSREEQFF
TRBJ1-1 - TRBV7-6 CASSDDHGTGTEAFF
TRBJ2-2 - TRBV7-2 CASSRDSSNTGELFF
TRBJ2-3 - TRBV29-1 CSVEDLRRGGAHGTQYF
TRBJ2-7 - TRBV20-1 CSASTGTGYEQYF
TRBJ1-1 - TRBV12-3/TRBV12-4 CASKGPTTEAFF
TRBJ2-7 - TRBV9 CASSVGQTSYEQYF
TRBJ2-1 - TRBV13 CASSFYLAGGNEQFF
TRBJ1-5 - TRBV28 CASSPPGQGALNQPQHF
TRBJ2-7 - TRBV4-3 CASSQSARGVTYEQYF
TRBJ1-6 - TRBV12-3/TRBV12-4 CASSQQGMIDSPLHF
TRBJ2-1 - TRBV28 CASSYFALAGSYNEQFF
TRBJ1-2 - TRBV5-6 CASSEGTAAYGYTF
TRBJ2-7 - TRBV7-2 CASSFFDRVYEQYF
TRBJ2-1 - TRBV12-3/TRBV12-4 CASSRTTGDNEQFF
TRBJ1-1 - TRBV11-2 CASGGHRGTEAFF
TRBJ2-7 - TRBV5-1 CASSQGQLPYEQYF
TRBJ2-7 - TRBV7-9 CASSLGGRGSYAYEQYF
TRBJ1-6 - TRBV5-1 CASSLGTGENSPLHF
TRBJ1-5 - TRBV4-3 CASSQDRVAYQPQHF
TRBJ1-1 - TRBV12-3/TRBV12-4 CASSLLHTGAFF
TRBJ2-3 - TRBV7-9 CASSSHSDSPKTDTQYF
TRBJ2-1 - TRBV7-8 CASSGSGTSGRASSYNEQFF
TRBJ2-7 - TRBV10-3 CAISDADRGYEQYF
TRBJ1-1 - TRBV27 CASSLLKRGGTEAFF
TRBJ2-3 - TRBV6-4 CASSETGETDTQYF
TRBJ2-7 - TRBV6-5 CASSYGAGDYEQYF
TRBJ1-4 - TRBV10-3 CAISDVQGRGNEELFF
TRBJ2-1 - TRBV7-9 CASSLGTSGANNEQFF
TRBJ2-7 - TRBV29-1 CSARGAGSYEQYF
TRBJ2-1 - TRBV5-4 CASSPDPSSYNEQFF
TRBJ2-5 - TRBV5-6 CASSLDRAMKTQYF
TRBJ2-2 - TRBV19 CASTSQGTFFAGELFF
TRBJ2-7 - TRBV27 CASSPSPQPYEQYF
TRBJ2-1 - TRBV27 CASSLLTSPSSYNEQFF
TRBJ2-7 - TRBV4-3 CASSQSPEGESYEQYF
TRBJ2-5 - TRBV6-5 CASSQLSGGVQETQYF
TRBJ1-1 - TRBV5-1 CASSFGVFSGNTEAFF
TRBJ2-3 medium-sized TRBV12-3/TRBV12-4 CASSTTGQGNTQYF
TRBJ2-5 - TRBV28 CASSFLEETQYF
TRBJ1-2 - TRBV5-6 CASHSGGYYGYTF
TRBJ2-1 - TRBV6-4 CASSVRGDPPNNEQFF
TRBJ2-1 - TRBV29-1 CSVDSTAAEQFF
TRBJ2-7 - TRBV6-2/TRBV6-3 CASSGPGGSGVTGEQYF
TRBJ2-5 - TRBV29-1 CSVESTGLVETQYF
TRBJ2-7 - TRBV20-1 CSARDQVVPYEQYF
TRBJ2-3 - TRBV20-1 CSASRGTGPLTDTQYF
TRBJ2-1 - TRBV4-3 CASSQDGNRYNEQFF
TRBJ2-1 - TRBV4-2 CASSQDLSGSYNEQFF
TRBJ2-7 - TRBV20-1 CSAREVGSSYEQYF
TRBJ2-7 - TRBV7-9 CASSAWDSPYEQYF
TRBJ1-1 - TRBV27 CASALTGLNTEAFF
TRBJ1-2 - TRBV5-1 CASSLEGAVGNYGYTF
TRBJ2-4 - TRBV7-9 CASSLHQEDIQYF